This T cell receptor beta chain is from a study of PD-1 blockade in classical Hodgkin lymphoma. Overall study findings and caveats: Among the patients, those starting nivolumab under 1 year after ASCT were excluded. The study found complete responders had baseline diversity similar to newly diagnosed patients. According to reports, newly diagnosed patients had lower baseline TCR diversity than healthy donors, and relapsed/refractory patients had lower baseline TCR diversity still.

Exposure to brentuximab vedotin varied, and each patient had relapsed following autologous stem cell transplantation. Classification of best responses gave complete response, partial response or progressive disease. Data came from immunoSEQ multiplex PCR; TCRdb stores just in-frame clones and leaves some out. The sample holds 30,000 to 40,000 clones; 76% are singletons and the top ten take approximately 10%. In its sample, this clone was seen once. The target antigen is unknown. In germline, CDR1 is SGHTA, CDR2 FQGNSA. Trimming removed 1 base from V and 12 bases from J, with 13 bases in between. This CDR3 contains 13 residues.

This chain connects TRBV7-2 to TRBJ2-1; the D gene is possibly TRBD1 (6 bases). The origin of this receptor is a human donor with classical Hodgkin lymphoma. The sequencing used peripheral blood mononuclear cells (PBMCs), collected at baseline. The CDR3 DNA reads TGTGCCAGCAGCTTAGACCTGTCAGGGGTGCAGTTCTTC. Protein product: CASSLDLSGVQFF.